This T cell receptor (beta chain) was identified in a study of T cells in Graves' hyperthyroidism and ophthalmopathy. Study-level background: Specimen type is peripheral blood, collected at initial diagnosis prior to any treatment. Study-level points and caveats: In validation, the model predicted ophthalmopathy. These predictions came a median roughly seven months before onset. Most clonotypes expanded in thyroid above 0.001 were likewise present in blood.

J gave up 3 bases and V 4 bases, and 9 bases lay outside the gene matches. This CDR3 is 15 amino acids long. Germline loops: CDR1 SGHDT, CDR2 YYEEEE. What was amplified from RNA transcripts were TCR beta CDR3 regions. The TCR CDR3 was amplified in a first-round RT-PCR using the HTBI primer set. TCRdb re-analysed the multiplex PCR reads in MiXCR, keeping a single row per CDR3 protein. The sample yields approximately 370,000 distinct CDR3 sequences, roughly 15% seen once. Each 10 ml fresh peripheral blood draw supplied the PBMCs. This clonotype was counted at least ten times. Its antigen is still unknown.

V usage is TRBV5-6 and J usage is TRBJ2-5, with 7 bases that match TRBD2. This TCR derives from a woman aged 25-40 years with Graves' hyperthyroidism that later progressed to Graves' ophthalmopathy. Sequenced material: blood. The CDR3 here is CASSLKRDYKETQYF. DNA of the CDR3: TGTGCCAGCAGCCTCAAGAGGGACTACAAAGAGACCCAGTACTTC.